This T cell receptor (beta chain) was found in a study of early stage breast cancer tumors. Whole-study context: The ER+/PR+/HER2- tumors included 7 to 9 ductal and a handful of lobular carcinomas. Findings and limits, study-wide: Compared with adjacent normal breast tissue, tumors showed 2 to 2.5-fold greater T cell density and higher clonality. Comparing each tissue with blood distinguished tumor from normal in most of the 16 patients.

Between the trimmed V and J ends, which lost 5 bases and 5 bases, there was a span of 13 bases. Germline V lookup: CDR1 GTSNPN, CDR2 SVGIG (reference sequence). This CDR3 is built from 12 residues. Details on this clone: Its specificity is unknown.

Each sample had two DNA replicates, 0.5 ug blood or roughly 1.5 ug tissue. Profiling relied on immunoSEQ multiplex PCR, and the TCRdb table lists in-frame clones only, not all of them. The sample contains 13,000 to 15,000 clones, approximately 88% of which appear only once. This clonotype was sampled from a person aged 30 to 40 with breast cancer. Material for sequencing was normal breast tissue next to the tumor. This chain links TRBV30 with TRBJ2-7; weak D call: TRBD2 (6 bases). CDR3 residues: CAWGTVRDEQYF. CDR3 coding DNA: TGTGCCTGGGGGACTGTGCGGGACGAGCAGTACTTC.